This T cell receptor (beta chain) originates from a study of CD8 T cells in Susac syndrome. J was trimmed by 2 bases and V by 4 bases; bases with no gene match: 13. Germline assignment: CDR1 SGHNT and CDR2 YYREEE (reference sequence). The CDR3 runs to 17 residues. The multiple sclerosis controls consisted of treatment-naive patients with relapsing-remitting disease, either stable or active. Negative magnetic isolation gave CD8+ and CD4+ cells; FACS enriched CD8+ TEMRA. An input of about 0.5 to 1 ug of RNA was subjected to reverse transcription using random hexamers. TCRdb re-derived calls from the immunoSEQ multiplex PCR reads in MiXCR, one entry per CDR3 protein. The table has a few hundred thousand distinct CDR3 sequences, approximately 95% seen once; the top ten hold 0.095%.

This chain uses TRBV5-4 with TRBJ2-5, with 8 positions matching TRBD1. The material sequenced was CD4+ T cells from PBMCs. The sequence was collected from a human donor with multiple sclerosis. CDR3 amino acids: CASSTEGTGGRQETQYF. The CDR3 coding sequence is TGTGCCAGCAGCACGGAAGGCACAGGGGGTCGTCAAGAGACCCAGTACTTC.